A single sample is the source of the 9 T cell receptor beta chains below, sequenced in a study of cytomegalovirus exposure and HLA in healthy donors (dated by TCRdb to about 2017). The library relied on the immunoSEQ multiplex PCR assay. Drawn from immuneACCESS, this table holds only the in-frame rearrangements with V and J called that TCRdb kept. Clones are partly lost; checked studies trace under half to an unresolved V gene and leave the rest unexplained. The sample table shows around 180,000 clones, and approximately 85% are seen once. More than 1.4% of the sample is taken by the ten largest. Sequenced sample: PBMCs. All receptors come from a woman aged 18-35 years in good health and CMV-seronegative.

The V call is TRBV7-9, the J call TRBJ2-7; TRBD2 matches at 11 bases. Germline trimming cut 5 bases from V and 3 bases from J; bases unmatched to any gene: 3. Germline V CDR1 and CDR2: SEHNR, FQNEAQ (reference sequence). CDR3 length: 14 residues. CDR3 bases: TGTGCCAGCAGCACCACTAGCGGGAGCTACGAGCAGTACTTC. Translation gives CASSTTSGSYEQYF.

Note on this clone: Other DNA sequences from this sample encode an identical CDR3 as well. The chain carries TRBV27 and TRBJ2-7, with 7 bases matching TRBD1. Germline CDR1 and CDR2: MNHEY and SMNVEV (reference sequence). The CDR3 loop spans 14 amino acids. Unmatched junction bases numbered 5, after V lost 3 bases and J lost 3 bases. This chain's CDR3 is CASSLGAGGYEQYF. For the CDR3, the DNA is TGTGCCAGCAGTTTGGGGGCAGGGGGCTACGAGCAGTACTTC.

This chain links TRBV25-1 with TRBJ2-7, with 10 bases that match TRBD1. J was trimmed by 2 bases and V by 5 bases; bases with no gene match: 3. The CDR3 spans 14 residues. Germline V gene sequence: CDR1 MGHDK, CDR2 SYGVNS. CDR3 loop: CASSSGTGAYEQYF. For the CDR3, the DNA is TGTGCCAGCAGTTCCGGGACAGGGGCCTACGAGCAGTACTTC.

This sequence joins TRBV6-1 and TRBJ2-7; D unclear. V dropped 8 bases and J dropped 4 bases, with 12 bases sitting between them. Germline V gene data show CDR1 as MNHNS and CDR2 as SASEGT. The CDR3 totals 12 residues. For the CDR3, the DNA is TGTGCCAGCGGTAAGACAATATACGAGCAGTACTTC. This sequence encodes CASGKTIYEQYF.

The CDR3 loop is CASTFWAHSINEKLFF. The CDR3 DNA follows: TGTGCCAGCACATTCTGGGCCCACTCAATTAATGAAAAACTGTTTTTT. The chain recombines TRBV2 with TRBJ1-4; no clear D gene. The CDR3 loop spans 16 amino acids. V was trimmed by 7 bases and J by 4 bases, leaving 19 bases between them. Germline CDR1 SNHLY, CDR2 FYNNEI.

This chain links TRBV7-2 with TRBJ2-3, with D possibly matching TRBD1 (6 bases). V was shortened by 5 bases and J by 0 bases, with 15 bases between the two germline ends. CDR1 and CDR2 from the germline V gene are SGHTA and FQGNSA. The CDR3 runs to 16 residues. The DNA of the CDR3 is TGTGCCAGCAGCCTTGCTAGGACAGAGAGCACAGATACGCAGTATTTT. Amino acids: CASSLARTESTDTQYF.

This sequence joins TRBV7-8 and TRBJ1-5, with 10 positions matching TRBD1. Germline-derived CDR1 and CDR2 are SGHVS and FQNEAQ. There are 15 residues in the CDR3. J lost 4 bases, V lost 2 bases, and 2 bases had no gene match. The CDR3 region is CASSLPGQGNQPQHF. For the CDR3, the DNA is TGTGCCAGCAGCTTACCGGGACAGGGGAATCAGCCCCAGCATTTT.

This chain connects TRBV7-2 to TRBJ2-5; TRBD2 matches 7 bases. Germline CDR1 SGHTA, CDR2 FQGNSA. This CDR3 has 14 amino acids. The J segment lost 5 bases and the V segment lost 3 bases, leaving 6 bases of the junction unmatched. As DNA, the CDR3 is TGTGCCAGCAGCTTTGGACTAGTGCCCGAGACCCAGTACTTC. Amino acids: CASSFGLVPETQYF.

For this clone: One end of the junction varies from germline; a read error may be responsible. The V gene is TRBV11-2, the J gene TRBJ2-7; TRBD2 agrees at 10 bases. Germline CDR1 and CDR2: SGHAT and FQNNGV. The CDR3 is 14 residues long. The CDR3 spells CASSASYSGGRLDF. DNA of the CDR3: TGTGCCAGCAGCGCCTCCTATAGCGGGGGGAGGCTCGACTTC.